A selection of T cell receptor beta chains follows, all from one sample in a study of regulatory T cells in long-lasting Graves disease. TCRdb reanalysed the multiplex PCR reads using MiXCR and keeps one entry per CDR3 protein. The repertoire holds 360,000 or so distinct CDR3 sequences, with around 23% as singletons. Sequencing was performed on peripheral blood mononuclear cells (PBMCs), taken when the disease was refractory, from a patient treated with antithyroid drugs. All receptors come from a woman aged 40 to 55 with Graves disease. CDR3s include the opening cysteine and the closing phenylalanine or tryptophan. Fields, in order: J gene, V gene, CDR3 protein.

>TRBJ2-7|TRBV2
CASSTLYRDRGHEQYF
>TRBJ2-2|TRBV5-1
CASSTGQQVNTGELFF
>TRBJ2-1|TRBV28
CASIRVAGKKMNEQFF
>TRBJ1-4|TRBV6-4
CASSVWGRDTYEKLFF
>TRBJ1-1|TRBV7-3
CASSTSGNTEAFF
>TRBJ1-5|TRBV20-1
CSAKVLEGSPSNQPQHF
>TRBJ2-7|TRBV28
CASSLGGRVSSSYEQYF
>TRBJ1-1|TRBV20-1
CSAPAKGGTEAFF
>TRBJ2-2|TRBV12-3/TRBV12-4
CASSFRQPNTGELFF
>TRBJ1-5|TRBV6-1
CASQTGFGVQPQHF
>TRBJ2-7|TRBV4-2
CASSPAGQGRNEQYF
>TRBJ1-1|TRBV6-1
CASSYPNPPPLENTEAFF
>TRBJ2-5|TRBV7-9
CASTIKNQVLGETQYF
>TRBJ1-4|TRBV28
CASNFATNEKLFF
>TRBJ2-1|TRBV5-1
CASTRTSGTAEQFF
>TRBJ2-7|TRBV7-9
CASSRTSGSVEQYF
>TRBJ1-5|TRBV11-3
CASSLDTDRADQPQHF
>TRBJ1-1|TRBV6-1
CASRPTGGPNTEAFF
>TRBJ2-1|TRBV28
CASSPGTYSYNEQFF
>TRBJ2-1|TRBV7-8
CASSLDRAGVGNEQFF
>TRBJ2-2|TRBV7-8
CVSSRDRLPMAGELFF
>TRBJ2-5|TRBV7-9
CASSLGVPETQYF
>TRBJ2-6|TRBV5-5
CASSYGQNIGGANVLTF
>TRBJ1-4|TRBV28
CASSSGQGHEKLFF
>TRBJ2-5|TRBV30
CAWSRTGSETQYF
>TRBJ2-7|TRBV7-8
CASSLGVRGRTYEQYF
>TRBJ1-1|TRBV30
CAWSVGQNTEAFF
>TRBJ1-1|TRBV10-2
CASYPGENTEAFF
>TRBJ2-5|TRBV6-1
CASTPRGGGETQYF
>TRBJ2-3|TRBV12-3/TRBV12-4
CASSPRQGTDMQYF